Following are 12 T cell receptor beta chains from one sample sequenced in a study of shared clonotypes between healthy human individuals (dated by TCRdb to about 2020). The protocol used for the library was the immunoSEQ multiplex PCR assay. TCRdb re-hosts the immuneACCESS table, in-frame sequences only. Its copies lack some clones; in the studies checked, an unresolved V gene accounts for under half of them, and the cause for the rest is not known. This sample holds 2,500,000 or so clones; approximately 90% were observed only once. The ten top clones hold about 0.13% of the sample. The sequenced sample consisted of naive CD4+ T cells sorted from blood. The sample's cell subset or site label, decoded: CD45RA+ positively selected. The receptors come from a man in his late teens or twenties in good health.

V and J are TRBV5-1 and TRBJ2-1, with 8 bases identical to TRBD1. V dropped 6 bases and J dropped 3; count of bases not matched to a gene: 5. The germline gives CDR1 SGHRS, CDR2 YFSETQ. This CDR3 comprises 14 residues. CDR3 loop: CASTGTGDYNEQFF. CDR3 nucleotide sequence: TGCGCCAGCACCGGGACAGGTGACTACAATGAGCAGTTCTTC.

The chain joins TRBV5-6 to TRBJ2-5; TRBD1 might be the D (6 bases). CDR1 SGHDT and CDR2 YYEEEE come from the germline V gene. Trimming took off 2 bases at V and 5 bases at J, with 10 bases between the two ends. The CDR3 is 13 residues long. CDR3 protein: CASSLTGTETQYF. The CDR3 DNA is TGTGCCAGCAGCTTAACAGGGACGGAGACCCAGTACTTC.

This chain connects TRBV30 to TRBJ1-2; no clear D. V dropped 4 bases and J dropped 1 base, with 16 bases sitting between them. CDR1 is GTSNPN, CDR2 SVGIG, per germline (reference sequence). The CDR3 consists of 15 residues. This chain's CDR3 is CAWIPGWPVNYGYTF. DNA for the CDR3: TGTGCCTGGATCCCGGGGTGGCCAGTTAACTATGGCTACACCTTC.

CDR3 loop: CASSHAETQYF. The CDR3 nucleotides are TGCGCCAGCAGCCATGCGGAGACCCAGTACTTC. The chain uses TRBV5-1 and TRBJ2-5; D not resolved. Looked up from germline, CDR1 is SGHRS and CDR2 is YFSETQ. Trimming cost V 4 bases and J 5 bases, with 6 bases left between them. The length of the CDR3 is 11 residues.

The rearrangement joins TRBV11-2 to TRBJ2-5; 9 bases agree with TRBD2. The J segment lost 2 bases and the V segment lost 0 bases, leaving 1 base of the junction unmatched. CDR1 is SGHAT and CDR2 is FQNNGV in the germline V gene. The CDR3 totals 15 residues. CDR3 loop: CASSLELAGQETQYF. The DNA of the CDR3 is TGTGCCAGCAGCTTAGAGCTAGCGGGGCAAGAGACCCAGTACTTC. The full variable domain, in which reference TRBV11-2 and TRBJ2-5 provide the parts outside the CDR3, is EAGVAQSPRYKIIEKRQSVAFWCNPISGHATLYWYQQILGQGPKLLIQFQNNGVVDDSQLPKDRFSAERLKGVDSTLKIQPAKLEDSAVYLCASSLELAGQETQYFGPGTRLLVL.

The V call is TRBV10-1, the J call TRBJ2-3; D remains ambiguous. The CDR3 length is 15 residues. V lost 3 bases and J 1 base, leaving 11 bases between the germline ends. CDR1 is WNHNN, CDR2 SYGVQD, per germline (reference sequence). CDR3 in DNA: TGCGCCAGCAGTGACGATTTGACCCGCACAGATACGCAGTATTTT. This sequence encodes CASSDDLTRTDTQYF.

This clone was seen only once. The V gene is TRBV7-2, the J gene TRBJ1-3; D might be TRBD1 (6 bases). Germline V gene sequence: CDR1 SGHTA, CDR2 FQGNSA. The V end lost 3 bases, the J end lost 0 bases, and 12 bases lay between the germline ends. The CDR3 extends over 16 amino acids. The CDR3: CASSFGGPSSGNTIYF. The CDR3 region has the DNA TGTGCCAGCAGCTTTGGGGGCCCCAGCTCTGGAAACACCATATATTTT. Full variable domain (outside the CDR3, taken from reference TRBV7-2 and TRBJ1-3): GAGVSQSPSNKVTEKGKDVELRCDPISGHTALYWYRQSLGQGLEFLIYFQGNSAPDKSGLPSDRFSAERTGGSVSTLTIQRTQQEDSAVYLCASSFGGPSSGNTIYFGEGSWLTVV.

The chain has TRBV28 and TRBJ1-2, with D hard to call. Germline CDR1 MDHEN, CDR2 SYDVKM. This CDR3 comprises 13 residues. V lost 3 bases, J lost 2 bases, and 7 bases lay in between. The CDR3 loop is CASSFVQNYGYTF. The CDR3 coding sequence is TGTGCCAGCAGTTTCGTACAGAACTATGGCTACACCTTC.

The gene calls are TRBV29-1 and TRBJ2-1; TRBD1 is a possible D gene (6 bases). The CDR3 has 18 residues. CDR1 and CDR2 from the germline V gene are SQVTM and ANQGSEA. V gave up 2 bases and J gave up 3 bases, with 23 bases separating them. Written as DNA, the CDR3 is TGCAGCGTTGAACGCTTTTACAGGGCCGGGGTGAGCTACAATGAGCAGTTCTTC. This gives the protein CSVERFYRAGVSYNEQFF.

The V call is TRBV7-8, the J call TRBJ1-1, with 7 bases that match TRBD1. Trimming removed 5 bases from V and 2 bases from J; junction bases left unmatched: 8. The length of the CDR3 is 15 residues. Per the germline V gene, CDR1 is SGHVS and CDR2 is FQNEAQ. Here the CDR3 DNA reads TGTGCCAGCAGCCCGTCGGGACAGACCAACACTGAAGCTTTCTTT. Translation: CASSPSGQTNTEAFF. The whole variable domain, filled in from reference TRBV7-8 and TRBJ1-1, reads GAGVSQSPRYKVAKRGQDVALRCDPISGHVSLFWYQQALGQGPEFLTYFQNEAQLDKSGLPSDRFFAERPEGSVSTLKIQRTQQEDSAVYLCASSPSGQTNTEAFFGQGTRLTVV.

V gene TRBV6-5 combines with J gene TRBJ2-7; D assignment may be TRBD1 or TRBD2 (5 bases each). This CDR3 is 13 amino acids long. Trimming left V 8 bases short and J 3 bases short, with 14 bases between. Germline lookup yields CDR1 MNHEY and CDR2 SVGAGI. The CDR3 loop is CASLEAGHYEQYF. CDR3 coding DNA: TGTGCCAGCTTGGAGGCAGGGCACTACGAGCAGTACTTC.

This sequence joins TRBV2 and TRBJ1-2; D unresolved. This CDR3 region has 12 residues. The V gene's germline CDR1 is SNHLY and CDR2 FYNNEI. V lost 5 bases, J lost 13 bases, and 17 bases lay in between. The CDR3 loop reads CASSNRGAVSTF. CDR3 sequence (DNA): TGTGCCAGCAGTAATCGGGGAGCTGTCTCCACCTTC.